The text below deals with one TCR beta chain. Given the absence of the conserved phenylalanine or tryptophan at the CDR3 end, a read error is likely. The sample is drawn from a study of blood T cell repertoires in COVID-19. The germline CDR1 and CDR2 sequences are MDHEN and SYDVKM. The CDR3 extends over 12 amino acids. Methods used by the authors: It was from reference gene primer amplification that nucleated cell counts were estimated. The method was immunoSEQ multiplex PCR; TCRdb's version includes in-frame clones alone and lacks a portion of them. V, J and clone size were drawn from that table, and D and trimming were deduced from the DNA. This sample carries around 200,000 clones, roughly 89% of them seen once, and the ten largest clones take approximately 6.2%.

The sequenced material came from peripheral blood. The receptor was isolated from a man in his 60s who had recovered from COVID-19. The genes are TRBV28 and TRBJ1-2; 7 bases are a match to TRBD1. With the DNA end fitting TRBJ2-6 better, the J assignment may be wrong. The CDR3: CASSSRQGLLTG. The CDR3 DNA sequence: TGTGCCAGCAGTTCAAGACAGGGCCTGCTGACTGGC.